These T cell receptor beta chains were read from a single sample in a study of blood T cells in healthy people across ages. TCRdb redid the calling of the 5' RACE reads with MiXCR, one entry per CDR3 protein. The data contain about 680,000 distinct CDR3 sequences, around half of them singletons. The specimen was blood. The receptors here all came from a woman aged 55-69 years in good health. CDR3s include the opening cysteine and the closing phenylalanine or tryptophan. Where a row states a size, it is once, few, many or the class of an expanded clone; other rows omit it.

clone size	CDR3 length	V gene	J gene	CDR3 protein
-	13	TRBV6-2/TRBV6-3	-	CASSGLGLETQYF
-	15	TRBV7-2	TRBJ2-5	CASSATQGGLETQYF
-	11	TRBV21-1	TRBJ2-2	CATFITGELFF
many	16	TRBV7-2	TRBJ2-5	CASSLRWGGGQETQYF
-	15	TRBV7-2	TRBJ2-7	CASSLGRAFRNEQYF
-	12	TRBV3-1	TRBJ2-3	CASTGVTDTQYF
-	14	TRBV20-1	TRBJ2-3	CSARGSAGVGTQYF
few	15	TRBV7-2	TRBJ2-5	CASSLSPGEEETQYF
-	15	TRBV7-2	TRBJ2-3	CASSLGLAGPDTQYF
-	15	TRBV7-3	-	CASREGTTSYNEQYF
-	21	TRBV4-2	TRBJ2-3	CASSQDHTGTSGRRTTDTQYF
-	15	TRBV28	TRBJ2-5	CASSVVGVSQETQYF
-	14	TRBV11-3	TRBJ1-1	CAGSAQGGATEAFF
-	15	TRBV15	TRBJ2-7	CATSVPRPYPTEQYF
-	19	TRBV6-5	TRBJ2-1	CASSYWLAGGAEIYNEQFF
-	18	TRBV3-1	TRBJ1-3	CASSRSEDRGDSGNTIYF
-	13	TRBV7-9	TRBJ1-1	CASSSFGNTEAFF
once	16	TRBV7-2	TRBJ2-5	CASSTTGTGYLGTQYF
-	17	TRBV27	TRBJ1-2	CASSPERGQHYNYGYTF
-	13	TRBV11-1	TRBJ2-3	CASSLRQKDTQYF
-	19	TRBV19	TRBJ2-1	CASSISGQGAGGPYNGQFF
-	13	TRBV20-1	TRBJ2-1	CSARTSGRYEQFF
few	13	TRBV20-1	TRBJ1-2	CSARSDILYGYTF
-	14	TRBV3-1	TRBJ2-1	CASNVAGVSGEQFF
-	16	TRBV6-2/TRBV6-3	TRBJ2-1	CASSYSSGRPYNEQFF
-	14	TRBV20-1	TRBJ1-4	CSARGDRVNEKLFF
-	16	TRBV7-2	TRBJ2-1	CASSLRASSSYNEQFF
once	14	TRBV4-3	TRBJ2-7	CASSQKTGSYEQYF
few	14	TRBV7-9	TRBJ1-2	CASSLVSGTTGYTF
-	13	TRBV7-2	TRBJ2-5	CASSKYREETQYF
-	16	TRBV27	TRBJ2-5	CASSLCGSGGSETQYF
-	16	TRBV12-5	TRBJ1-2	CASASDSGATFYGYTF
-	18	TRBV7-9	TRBJ2-6	CASSDGTVISSGANVLTF
-	16	TRBV4-1	TRBJ2-1	CASSQGLLAGGYEQFF
-	14	TRBV29-1	TRBJ2-2	CGLTSGENTGELFF
few	15	TRBV7-2	TRBJ2-5	CASSVREGLRETQYF
few	14	TRBV5-1	TRBJ2-5	CASSLLAGAETQYF
-	15	TRBV6-1	TRBJ1-1	CASSERQGRNTEAFF
-	15	TRBV20-1	TRBJ1-2	CSAREEGVRIYGYTF
-	12	TRBV29-1	TRBJ2-3	CSGVPTTDTQYF
few	14	TRBV7-9	TRBJ1-1	CASTTGATNTEAFF
-	15	TRBV20-1	TRBJ2-1	CSARGASGFYNEQFF
-	14	TRBV3-1	TRBJ2-7	CASREAGASNEQYF
few	13	TRBV7-9	TRBJ1-2	CASSLETGNGYTF
-	14	TRBV28	TRBJ2-2	CASRARINTGELFF
few	11	TRBV29-1	TRBJ1-2	CSVETIRGYTF
few	16	TRBV7-2	TRBJ2-7	CASNDASGSRTYEQYF
-	14	TRBV7-2	TRBJ1-2	CTSSLQGLSYGYTF